The 30 T cell receptor beta chains below were found in one sample sequenced in a study of blood T cell repertoires in COVID-19. Clones were read by immunoSEQ multiplex PCR, and TCRdb kept only the in-frame ones, dropping some. The table lists approximately 30,000 clones, 76% of them singletons. The sample was peripheral blood. The receptor source for this set is a man in his 70s with acute or convalescent COVID-19.

CDR3 residues: CATGQSYEQYF. The CDR3 nucleotides are TGTGCCACCGGACAGTCCTACGAGCAGTACTTC. This chain uses TRBV2 with TRBJ2-7; the D gene is possibly TRBD1 (6 bases). Trimming left V 10 bases short and J 1 base short, with 8 bases between. The CDR3 loop spans 11 amino acids. The germline V gene has CDR1 SNHLY and CDR2 FYNNEI.

The chain has TRBV7-2 and TRBJ2-7; 8 bases fit TRBD2. Germline V gene data show CDR1 as SGHTA and CDR2 as FQGNSA. The junction had 8 bases not matched to a gene; V was cut back by 4 bases and J by 3 bases. The CDR3 is made up of 15 amino acids. This chain's CDR3 is CASSSPPGTSYEQYF. The DNA of the CDR3 is TGTGCCAGCAGCTCGCCCCCCGGGACTAGCTACGAGCAGTACTTC.

The table lists this clone with a count of one. The J gene is TRBJ2-5, the V gene TRBV5-1; the match to TRBD1 covers 10 bases. CDR3 size: 15 residues. V gave up 3 bases and J gave up 5 bases; unmatched junction bases: 7. Germline CDR1 and CDR2: SGHRS and YFSETQ. CDR3 bases: TGCGCCAGCAGCTGGGGACAGGGGTTCGGGGAGACCCAGTACTTC. Translating it yields CASSWGQGFGETQYF.

The chain carries TRBV7-2 and TRBJ1-4; no firm D call. The CDR3 is 15 residues long. Looked up from germline, CDR1 is SGHTA and CDR2 is FQGNSA. V was trimmed by 1 base and J by 7 bases, leaving 13 bases between them. Here the CDR3 DNA reads TGTGCCAGCAGCTTAGTGGCACAGAAAACTGAAAAACTGTTTTTT. Protein product: CASSLVAQKTEKLFF.

Here the CDR3 reads CASSQLPWGRGGGNTIYF. As DNA, the CDR3 is TGTGCCAGCAGCCAATTACCTTGGGGCCGCGGGGGTGGAAACACCATATATTTT. The gene calls are TRBV14 and TRBJ1-3; D is perhaps TRBD1 (5 bases). V lost 2 bases and J lost 3, with 20 bases in between. The length of the CDR3 is 18 residues. Germline assignment: CDR1 SGHDN and CDR2 FVKESK.

This clone has a handful of counts. The V gene is TRBV6-5, the J gene TRBJ1-1; D is possibly TRBD1 (5 bases). CDR3 length: 13 residues. The germline V gene encodes CDR1 MNHEY and CDR2 SVGAGI. V lost 7 bases to trimming and J lost 1 base, with 10 bases between them. The CDR3 reads CASMGRRNTEAFF. In DNA, the CDR3 is TGTGCCAGCATGGGGCGGCGGAACACTGAAGCTTTCTTT.

This chain joins TRBV7-9 and TRBJ1-5; maybe TRBD1 (6 bases). Germline V lookup: CDR1 SEHNR, CDR2 FQNEAQ (reference sequence). Trimming cost V 10 bases and J 2 bases, with 21 bases left between them. The CDR3 contains 16 residues. This CDR3 is CAIGGQGGGRNQPQHF. In DNA form, the CDR3 reads TGTGCCATCGGGGGGCAGGGTGGTGGTCGCAATCAGCCCCAGCATTTT. The full variable domain, completed using reference TRBV7-9 and TRBJ1-5, is DTGVSQNPRHKITKRGQNVTFRCDPISEHNRLYWYRQTLGQGPEFLTYFQNEAQLEKSRLLSDRFSAERPKGSFSTLEIQRTEQGDSAMYLCAIGGQGGGRNQPQHFGDGTRLSIL.

The chain joins TRBV9 to TRBJ1-3; D may be TRBD1 (6 bases). This CDR3 has 15 amino acids. Per germline, CDR1 SGDLS and CDR2 YYNGEE. V was clipped by 0 bases and J by 2 bases, with 9 bases between them. The chain's CDR3 is CASSVGGGPGNTIYF. As DNA, the CDR3 is TGTGCCAGCAGCGTAGGAGGGGGACCTGGAAACACCATATATTTT. Based on the CDR3 plus reference TRBV9 and TRBJ1-3, the full variable domain is DSGVTQTPKHLITATGQRVTLRCSPRSGDLSVYWYQQSLDQGLQFLIQYYNGEERAKGNILERFSAQQFPDLHSELNLSSLELGDSALYFCASSVGGGPGNTIYFGEGSWLTVV.

The chain employs TRBV28 and TRBJ1-4; 10 positions agree with TRBD1. The ends lost 5 bases at V and 7 bases at J; junction bases unmatched: 7. CDR3 size: 15 residues. Germline CDR1 reads MDHEN; CDR2 reads SYDVKM. CDR3 DNA: TGTGCCAGCAGTAAACCCGGGACAGGGGTTGAAAAACTGTTTTTT. Its translation: CASSKPGTGVEKLFF.

The chain carries TRBV11-2 and TRBJ2-7; 13 nucleotides agree with TRBD2. V was pared by 8 bases and J by 6 bases, with 7 bases of the junction left unmatched. There are 14 residues in the CDR3. Germline CDR1 reads SGHAT; CDR2 reads FQNNGV. Written as DNA, the CDR3 is TGTGCCAGCGGAAGGACTAGCGGGAGTCTCGAGCAGTACTTC. Amino acid sequence: CASGRTSGSLEQYF.

This chain connects TRBV6-2 or TRBV6-3 to TRBJ2-1; TRBD1 is a possible D gene (5 bases). Trimming removed 6 bases from V and 6 bases from J, with 18 bases in between. Germline V CDR1 and CDR2: MNHEY, SVGEGT. This CDR3 is built from 15 residues. The CDR3 nucleotides are TGTGCCAGCAGCTCAGGGTTATCTCTCTTCAATGAGCAGTTCTTC. Translating gives CASSSGLSLFNEQFF.

The chain employs TRBV11-2 and TRBJ1-2; D remains unclear. Germline loops: CDR1 SGHAT, CDR2 FQNNGV. This CDR3 is 11 amino acids long. V lost 5 bases, J lost 7 bases, and 8 bases lay in between. This chain's CDR3 is CASSPGVGYTF. Written as DNA, the CDR3 is TGTGCCAGCAGCCCCGGGGTTGGCTACACCTTC.

The chain carries TRBV28 and TRBJ1-2, with 8 bases fitting TRBD1. This CDR3 is 13 amino acids long. V shed 6 bases and J 4 bases; nucleotides not matched to a gene: 4. The germline V gene has CDR1 MDHEN and CDR2 SYDVKM. The CDR3 DNA reads as TGTGCCAGCAGCGTAACAGGGGGCTATGGCTACACCTTC. Protein: CASSVTGGYGYTF.

This chain uses TRBV11-2 with TRBJ2-5, with unresolved D. The CDR3 sequence is 13 residues long. Germline V gives CDR1 SGHAT, CDR2 FQNNGV. Trimming removed 5 bases from V and 0 bases from J, with 7 bases in between. This CDR3 reads CASSHYHQETQYF. CDR3 in DNA: TGTGCCAGCAGCCACTACCACCAAGAGACCCAGTACTTC.

This chain links TRBV29-1 with TRBJ2-7, with D uncertain. The V end lost 6 bases, the J end lost 2 bases, and 17 bases lay between the germline ends. CDR3 length equals 14 residues. In germline, CDR1 is SQVTM, CDR2 ANQGSEA. The CDR3 DNA sequence: TGCAGCGTCCGCCTCGACTCCCCCCCCTACGAGCAGTACTTC. It is translated as CSVRLDSPPYEQYF.

This clone was seen many times. This chain joins TRBV6-6 and TRBJ1-3; D is unresolved. V lost 0 bases, J lost 0 bases, and 9 bases lay in between. CDR1 is MNHNY and CDR2 is SVGAGI in the germline V gene (reference sequence). The CDR3 is 16 amino acids. CDR3 amino acids: CASSYSNHFSGNTIYF. The CDR3 region has the DNA TGTGCCAGCAGTTACTCGAATCACTTCTCTGGAAACACCATATATTTT.

The chain employs TRBV18 and TRBJ2-7; the match to TRBD1 covers 7 bases. Germline V gene data show CDR1 as KGHSH and CDR2 as LQKENI. The CDR3 sequence is 13 residues long. V was clipped by 3 bases and J by 3 bases; unmatched bases: 2. The chain's CDR3 is CASSPGQNYEQYF. The CDR3 bases are TGTGCCAGCTCACCGGGACAGAACTACGAGCAGTACTTC.

The CDR3 sequence: CAISAAGTDTQYF. CDR3 nucleotides: TGTGCCATCAGTGCAGCCGGGACAGATACGCAGTATTTT. The rearrangement links TRBV10-3 to TRBJ2-3; no firm D call. CDR3 length: 13 residues. The germline CDR1 and CDR2 sequences are ENHRY and SYGVKD. Trimming took 4 bases from V and 3 from J, leaving 8 bases between them.

This rearrangement joins TRBV7-6 to TRBJ2-5, with TRBD1 matching over 7 bases. Per germline, CDR1 SGHVS and CDR2 FNYEAQ. Trimming took 6 bases from V and 4 from J; bases not matched to a gene: 17. The CDR3 is 17 residues long. CDR3 sequence (DNA): TGTGCCAGCAGGATCGGGACAGCGGCCATGACAGGAGAGACCCAGTACTTC. Translation gives CASRIGTAAMTGETQYF.

The chain couples TRBV2 to TRBJ2-3, with 8 bases lining up with TRBD1. The CDR3 is 16 residues long. The junction had 15 bases not matched to a gene; V was cut back by 7 bases and J by 6 bases. The germline CDR1 and CDR2 sequences are SNHLY and FYNNEI. CDR3 residues: CASTYGQGSGADTQYF. The CDR3 DNA is TGTGCCAGCACCTATGGACAGGGATCGGGGGCGGATACGCAGTATTTT.

The V and J genes are TRBV7-2 and TRBJ2-1; TRBD2 matches at 7 bases. Germline V gene lookup returns CDR1 SGHTA and CDR2 FQGNSA. The V segment lost 5 bases and the J segment 2 bases; nucleotides outside the gene matches: 9. The CDR3 is 16 residues long. The CDR3 nucleotides read TGTGCCAGCAGCCTCCTTTCTAGCGGTACCTACAATGAGCAGTTCTTC. Translated, it gives CASSLLSSGTYNEQFF. Full variable domain (missing parts from reference TRBV7-2 and TRBJ2-1): GAGVSQSPSNKVTEKGKDVELRCDPISGHTALYWYRQSLGQGLEFLIYFQGNSAPDKSGLPSDRFSAERTGGSVSTLTIQRTQQEDSAVYLCASSLLSSGTYNEQFFGPGTRLTVL.

J is TRBJ2-3 and V is TRBV7-2; TRBD1 agrees at 7 bases. Looked up from germline, CDR1 is SGHTA and CDR2 is FQGNSA. The CDR3 has 18 amino acids. V lost 5 bases and J lost 2; bases outside the gene matches: 16. Here the CDR3 reads CASSPRDSFKLSTDTQYF. The CDR3 DNA reads as TGTGCCAGCAGCCCCCGGGACAGCTTTAAGCTATCCACAGATACGCAGTATTTT.

The chain carries TRBV7-8 and TRBJ2-7; 7 positions match TRBD1. CDR3 size: 15 residues. The germline V gene has CDR1 SGHVS and CDR2 FQNEAQ. Unmatched junction bases numbered 8, after V lost 5 bases and J lost 1 base. CDR3 region: CASSPRDSRSYEQYF. CDR3 coding DNA: TGTGCCAGCAGCCCTCGGGACAGTCGGTCCTACGAGCAGTACTTC.

This clone was counted a few times. This chain connects TRBV7-2 to TRBJ1-6; 8 nucleotides match TRBD1. Trimming cost V 6 bases and J 10 bases; bases outside gene matches: 8. The CDR3 extends over 14 amino acids. Germline assignment: CDR1 SGHTA and CDR2 FQGNSA. The CDR3: CASRRTGQRSPLHF. CDR3 coding DNA: TGTGCCAGCAGAAGGACAGGGCAGAGATCACCCCTCCACTTT.

As DNA, the CDR3 is TGTGCCAGCTCACCTTCAAGGGGATTAAACACTGAAGCTTTCTTT. It specifies CASSPSRGLNTEAFF. The J gene is TRBJ1-1, the V gene TRBV18; a possible D gene is TRBD1 (5 bases). Germline V CDR1 and CDR2: KGHSH, LQKENI. V was pared by 3 bases and J by 2 bases, with 13 bases between. The CDR3 consists of 15 residues.

The DNA for the CDR3 is TGTGCCAGTAGTATGGGGAGGGCGCTTCGGCCCCAGCATTTT. This gives the protein CASSMGRALRPQHF. The chain links TRBV19 to TRBJ1-5, with D unclear. V was shortened by 3 bases and J by 9 bases, with 15 bases between the two germline ends. The CDR3 is made up of 14 amino acids. The germline CDR1 and CDR2 sequences are LNHDA and SQIVND (reference sequence).

This clone was detected only a few times. This chain connects TRBV5-6 to TRBJ2-7; no clear D. Germline V gene sequence: CDR1 SGHDT, CDR2 YYEEEE. CDR3 size: 13 residues. Trimming cost V 1 base and J 5 bases, with 10 bases left between them. The CDR3 region is CASSLFQVHEQYF. The CDR3 nucleotides read TGTGCCAGCAGCTTGTTTCAGGTCCACGAGCAGTACTTC.

This clone turned up a few times. The chain uses TRBV5-1 and TRBJ1-1; 7 nucleotides match TRBD1. This CDR3 spans 14 amino acids. The V segment lost 2 bases and the J segment 8 bases; nucleotides outside the gene matches: 9. Germline V gene lookup returns CDR1 SGHRS and CDR2 YFSETQ. The CDR3 bases are TGCGCCAGCAGCTTCGTGGGGAGACAGGGCGAAGCTTTCTTT. Its protein product is CASSFVGRQGEAFF.

J is TRBJ2-7 and V is TRBV18; 7 positions agree with TRBD1. J gave up 5 bases and V 4 bases, and 8 bases lay outside the gene matches. The CDR3 sequence is 14 residues long. CDR1 and CDR2 from the germline V gene are KGHSH and LQKENI. In nucleotides, the CDR3 is TGTGCCAGCTCACGACAGGGTCTGTTCAACGAGCAGTACTTC. This codes for CASSRQGLFNEQYF. Supplemented by reference TRBV18 and TRBJ2-7, the full variable domain reads NAGVMQNPRHLVRRRGQEARLRCSPMKGHSHVYWYRQLPEEGLKFMVYLQKENIIDESGMPKERFSAEFPKEGPSILRIQQVVRGDSAAYFCASSRQGLFNEQYFGPGTRLTVT.

This clone was seen a single time. The J gene is TRBJ1-2, the V gene TRBV24-1; 12 bases are a match to TRBD1. There are 13 residues in the CDR3. CDR1 is KGHDR, CDR2 SFDVKD, per germline. The V gene end was trimmed by 9 bases and the J gene end by 8 bases; junction bases not matched to a gene: 6. CDR3: CATQGQGASGYTF. CDR3 DNA sequence: TGTGCCACCCAGGGACAGGGGGCAAGCGGCTACACCTTC.